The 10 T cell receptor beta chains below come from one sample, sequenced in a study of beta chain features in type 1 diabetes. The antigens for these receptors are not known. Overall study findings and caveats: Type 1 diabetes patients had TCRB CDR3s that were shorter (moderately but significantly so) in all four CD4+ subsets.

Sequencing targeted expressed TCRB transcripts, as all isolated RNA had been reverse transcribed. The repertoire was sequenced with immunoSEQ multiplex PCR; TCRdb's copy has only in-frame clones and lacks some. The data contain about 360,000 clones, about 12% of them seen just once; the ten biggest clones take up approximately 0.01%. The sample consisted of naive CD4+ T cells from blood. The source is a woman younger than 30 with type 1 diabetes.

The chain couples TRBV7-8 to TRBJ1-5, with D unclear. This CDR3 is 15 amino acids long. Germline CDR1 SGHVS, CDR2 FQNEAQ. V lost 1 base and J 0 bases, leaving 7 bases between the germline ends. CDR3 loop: CASSLELYSNQPQHF. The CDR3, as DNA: TGTGCCAGCAGCTTAGAGCTATATAGCAATCAGCCCCAGCATTTT.

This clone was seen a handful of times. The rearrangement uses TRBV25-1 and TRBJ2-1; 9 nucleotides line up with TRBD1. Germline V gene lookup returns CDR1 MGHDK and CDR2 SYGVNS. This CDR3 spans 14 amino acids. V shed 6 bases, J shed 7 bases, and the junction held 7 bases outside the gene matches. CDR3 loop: CASRDRGYYNEQFF. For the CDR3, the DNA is TGTGCCAGCAGGGACAGGGGCTACTATAATGAGCAGTTCTTC.

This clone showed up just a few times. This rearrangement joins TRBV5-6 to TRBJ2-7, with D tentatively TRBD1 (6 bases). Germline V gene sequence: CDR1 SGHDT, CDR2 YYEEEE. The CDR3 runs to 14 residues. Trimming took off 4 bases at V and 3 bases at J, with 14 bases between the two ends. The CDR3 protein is CASSRTDSNYEQYF. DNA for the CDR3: TGTGCCAGCAGCCGTACGGACAGTAACTACGAGCAGTACTTC.

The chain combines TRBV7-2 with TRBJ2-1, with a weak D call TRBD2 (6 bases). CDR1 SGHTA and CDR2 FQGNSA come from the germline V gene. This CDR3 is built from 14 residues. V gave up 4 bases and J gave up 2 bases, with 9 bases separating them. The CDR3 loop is CASSSGGTYNEQFF. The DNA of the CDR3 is TGTGCCAGCAGCTCGGGCGGGACCTACAATGAGCAGTTCTTC.

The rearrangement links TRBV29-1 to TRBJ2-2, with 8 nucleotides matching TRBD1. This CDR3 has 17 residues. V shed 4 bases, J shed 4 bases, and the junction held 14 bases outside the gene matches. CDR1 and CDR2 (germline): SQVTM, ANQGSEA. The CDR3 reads CSVALIAGTGSTGELFF. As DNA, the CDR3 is TGCAGCGTTGCATTGATAGCCGGGACAGGCTCCACCGGGGAGCTGTTTTTT.

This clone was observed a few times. This CDR3 reads CASRPRQLDTQYF. CDR3 in DNA: TGTGCCAGCAGACCTCGACAGCTTGATACGCAGTATTTT. The chain employs TRBV5-4 and TRBJ2-3; D is perhaps TRBD1 (5 bases). The germline V gene has CDR1 SGHNT and CDR2 YYREEE (reference sequence). V was pared by 5 bases and J by 6 bases, with 13 bases between. CDR3 length equals 13 residues.

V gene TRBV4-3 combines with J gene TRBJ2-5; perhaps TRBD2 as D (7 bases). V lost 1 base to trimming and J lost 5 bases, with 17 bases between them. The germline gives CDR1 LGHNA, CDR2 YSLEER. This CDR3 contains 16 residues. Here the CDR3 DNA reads TGCGCCAGCAGCCAAGTTGGGGGGGCCGTGGGGGAGACCCAGTACTTC. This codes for CASSQVGGAVGETQYF.

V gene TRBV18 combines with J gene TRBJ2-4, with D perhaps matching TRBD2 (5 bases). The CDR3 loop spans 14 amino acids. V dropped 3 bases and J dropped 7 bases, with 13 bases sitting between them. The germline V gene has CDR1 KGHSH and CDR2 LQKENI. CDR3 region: CASSPGVRDNIQYF. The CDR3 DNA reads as TGTGCCAGCTCACCGGGCGTGAGGGATAACATTCAGTACTTC.

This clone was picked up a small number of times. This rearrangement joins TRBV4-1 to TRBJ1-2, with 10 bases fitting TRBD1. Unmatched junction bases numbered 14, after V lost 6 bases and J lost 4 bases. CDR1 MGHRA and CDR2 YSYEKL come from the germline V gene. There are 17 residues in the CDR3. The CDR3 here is CASSLPSTGGKSYGYTF. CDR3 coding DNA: TGCGCCAGCAGTCTGCCCTCGACAGGGGGCAAGTCCTATGGCTACACCTTC.

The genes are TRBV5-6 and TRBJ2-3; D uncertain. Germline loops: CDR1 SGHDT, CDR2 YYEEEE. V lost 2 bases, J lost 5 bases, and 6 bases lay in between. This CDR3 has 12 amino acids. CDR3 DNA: TGTGCCAGCAGCTTCACACGAGATACGCAGTATTTT. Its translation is CASSFTRDTQYF.